These 16 T cell receptor beta chains were sequenced from one sample in a study of blood T cell repertoires in COVID-19. Only in-frame clones appear in the TCRdb table, and some are missing; sequencing was by immunoSEQ multiplex PCR. The sample yields about 250,000 clones, around four fifths seen once. The sample was peripheral blood. Receptors were obtained from a man aged 80 or over with acute or convalescent COVID-19.

The chain carries TRBV5-1 and TRBJ2-2; TRBD2 might be the D (6 bases). V was trimmed by 6 bases and J by 7 bases, leaving 19 bases between them. Germline assignment: CDR1 SGHRS and CDR2 YFSETQ. The CDR3 has 15 amino acids. CDR3: CASTRGGENGGELFF. The CDR3 DNA follows: TGCGCCAGCACCCGGGGCGGGGAGAACGGCGGGGAGCTGTTTTTT.

This chain connects TRBV2 to TRBJ1-3; tentative D call: TRBD1 (6 bases). V dropped 9 bases and J dropped 4 bases, with 13 bases sitting between them. CDR1 and CDR2 (germline): SNHLY, FYNNEI. The length of the CDR3 is 13 residues. CDR3 sequence reads: CASGGQQGNTIYF. CDR3 bases: TGTGCCAGTGGGGGCCAGCAGGGAAACACCATATATTTT.

Here the CDR3 reads CASSITGTGLGYTF. CDR3 sequence (DNA): TGTGCCAGCAGTATAACCGGGACAGGGCTTGGCTACACCTTC. This rearrangement joins TRBV28 to TRBJ1-2, with 9 bases matching TRBD1. The CDR3 length is 14 residues. V trimming: 5 bases; J trimming: 7 bases; junction bases outside the gene matches: 8. CDR1 and CDR2 from the germline V gene are MDHEN and SYDVKM.

The chain carries TRBV23-1 and TRBJ1-2; D is perhaps TRBD1 (6 bases). TRBV23-1 is labeled an ORF, and its function is uncertain. The CDR3 spans 15 residues. V was shortened by 6 bases and J by 4 bases, with 18 bases between the two germline ends. The chain's CDR3 is CASSPQGDRRYGYTF. The CDR3, as DNA: TGCGCCAGCAGCCCACAGGGAGATCGTCGCTATGGCTACACCTTC.

The chain uses TRBV9 and TRBJ2-5, with a possible D match to TRBD2 (7 bases). V lost 3 bases and J 4 bases, leaving 22 bases between the germline ends. This CDR3 region has 17 residues. From germline, CDR1 is SGDLS and CDR2 YYNGEE. The DNA of the CDR3 is TGTGCCAGCAGCGCCCCGGGGGGCGGGCGAGGGGGAGAGACCCAGTACTTC. It translates to CASSAPGGGRGGETQYF.

The V call is TRBV3-1 (or the pseudogene TRBV3-2), the J call TRBJ1-6; the D gene is possibly TRBD1 (5 bases). V was cut by 1 base and J by 7 bases, with 8 bases left in between. This CDR3 contains 14 residues. Germline V CDR1 and CDR2: LGHDT, YNNKEL (reference sequence). CDR3 nucleotides: TGTGCCAGCAGCCAAGGGACAAAAAATTCACCCCTCCACTTT. This translates into CASSQGTKNSPLHF.

The chain combines TRBV28 with TRBJ1-2; TRBD1 is a possible D gene (5 bases). The germline gives CDR1 MDHEN, CDR2 SYDVKM. The CDR3 has 13 residues. Trimming removed 6 bases at V and 4 bases at J, with 12 bases between. CDR3 loop: CASRTPGVYGYTF. As DNA, the CDR3 is TGTGCCAGCAGAACCCCGGGGGTCTATGGCTACACCTTC.

This rearrangement joins TRBV6-2 or TRBV6-3 to TRBJ2-5; TRBD2 agrees at 7 bases. The V and J ends lost 0 bases and 0 bases, in that order; junction bases with no gene match: 4. The germline CDR1 and CDR2 sequences are MNHEY and SVGEGT. The CDR3 extends over 16 amino acids. CDR3 nucleotides: TGTGCCAGCAGTTACTCTGCTAGCGGAGACCAAGAGACCCAGTACTTC. Translation: CASSYSASGDQETQYF.

CDR3 DNA sequence: TGTGCCAGCAGCTGGAATCAGGGGGCGGGGTATGGCTACACCTTC. Translation: CASSWNQGAGYGYTF. This rearrangement joins TRBV3-1 (or the pseudogene TRBV3-2) to TRBJ1-2, with 8 nucleotides matching TRBD1. The V gene end was trimmed by 5 bases and the J gene end by 5 bases; junction bases not matched to a gene: 10. Germline values: CDR1 LGHDT, CDR2 YNNKEL (reference sequence). The CDR3 length is 15 residues.

The chain joins TRBV11-2 to TRBJ2-5; tentative D call: TRBD1 (5 bases). Per the germline V gene, CDR1 is SGHAT and CDR2 is FQNNGV. CDR3 length: 15 amino acids. Trimming left V 3 bases short and J 1 base short, with 12 bases between. This CDR3 reads CASSFPQGRQETQYF. The CDR3, as DNA: TGTGCCAGCAGCTTCCCGCAGGGTCGCCAAGAGACCCAGTACTTC.

The V call is TRBV19, the J call TRBJ1-4; D is unclear. CDR3 length equals 14 residues. Germline values: CDR1 LNHDA, CDR2 SQIVND (reference sequence). V was shortened by 1 base and J by 8 bases, with 11 bases between the two germline ends. CDR3 sequence (DNA): TGTGCCAGTAGTATAGGTGGAGGGCGCGAAAAACTGTTTTTT. It translates to CASSIGGGREKLFF.

The gene calls are TRBV5-1 and TRBJ1-1; weak D call: TRBD1 (5 bases). Germline CDR1 and CDR2: SGHRS and YFSETQ. The V and J ends lost 5 bases and 1 base respectively, with 9 bases between them. CDR3 length equals 13 residues. The CDR3 is CASRGQGNTEAFF. The DNA for the CDR3 is TGCGCCAGCAGAGGGCAGGGGAACACTGAAGCTTTCTTT.

The V and J genes are TRBV3-1 (or the pseudogene TRBV3-2) and TRBJ2-1; 7 bases fit TRBD2. After removal of 0 bases from V and 0 bases from J, the junction contained 8 bases not matched to a gene. CDR1 and CDR2 (germline): LGHDT, YNNKEL (reference sequence). The CDR3 length is 18 residues. The CDR3 here is CASSQEGLAASSYNEQFF. Here the CDR3 DNA reads TGTGCCAGCAGCCAAGAAGGGCTAGCGGCCAGCTCCTACAATGAGCAGTTCTTC.

The V gene is TRBV11-2, the J gene TRBJ2-3; 13 bases fit TRBD2. The CDR3 extends over 19 amino acids. The J segment lost 0 bases and the V segment lost 5 bases, leaving 11 bases of the junction unmatched. Per the germline V gene, CDR1 is SGHAT and CDR2 is FQNNGV. CDR3 amino acids: CASSREGTSGTTSTDTQYF. CDR3 sequence (DNA): TGTGCCAGCAGCCGGGAGGGGACTAGCGGGACTACTAGCACAGATACGCAGTATTTT.

This chain links TRBV5-1 with TRBJ1-6; TRBD1 is a possible D gene (5 bases). Germline values: CDR1 SGHRS, CDR2 YFSETQ. The CDR3 has 17 residues. The V end lost 3 bases, the J end lost 7 bases, and 20 bases lay between the germline ends. CDR3 amino acids: CASSSEGRGRINSPLHF. CDR3 DNA: TGCGCCAGCAGCTCGGAGGGGAGAGGACGGATAAATTCACCCCTCCACTTT.

V gene TRBV18 combines with J gene TRBJ1-2, with D perhaps matching TRBD1 (5 bases). Trimming removed 2 bases from V and 8 bases from J, with 12 bases in between. Germline CDR1 KGHSH, CDR2 LQKENI. This CDR3 is 13 amino acids long. In DNA form, the CDR3 reads TGTGCCAGCTCACCATCCCAGGGTCGGGGCTACACCTTC. Residues: CASSPSQGRGYTF.